The 29 T cell receptor beta chains below come from one sample, sequenced in a study of T cell responses to AZD1222 COVID-19 vaccine. Libraries were prepared by immunoSEQ multiplex PCR; TCRdb keeps only in-frame clonotypes and omits some of them. Counted here are some 91,000 clones, roughly 92% occurring once; the ten biggest clones make up approximately 11%. The material was peripheral blood, obtained on day 0 of AZD1222 vaccination. The source is an adult in good health.

The chain recombines TRBV20-1 with TRBJ1-1; unclear D gene. The CDR3 totals 11 residues. Germline V gene sequence: CDR1 DFQATT, CDR2 SNEGSKA (reference sequence). V shed 6 bases and J shed 1 base, with 6 bases lying between them. The CDR3 bases are TGCAGTGCCCTCAAGAACACTGAAGCTTTCTTT. The encoded protein is CSALKNTEAFF.

This chain uses TRBV20-1 with TRBJ2-5; no reliable D call. V lost 1 base and J lost 5, with 5 bases in between. The CDR3 totals 11 residues. Germline V gene lookup returns CDR1 DFQATT and CDR2 SNEGSKA (reference sequence). CDR3: CSARVVETQYF. CDR3 in DNA: TGCAGTGCTAGAGTGGTTGAGACCCAGTACTTC.

This sequence joins TRBV29-1 and TRBJ2-3; D assignment may be TRBD1 or TRBD2 (6 bases each). V lost 6 bases and J 3 bases, leaving 13 bases between the germline ends. Germline V gene lookup returns CDR1 SQVTM and CDR2 ANQGSEA. The CDR3 loop spans 13 amino acids. Here the CDR3 DNA reads TGCAGCGTGTTGGGGGGCGAGACAGATACGCAGTATTTT. Translating it yields CSVLGGETDTQYF.

This clone was seen a single time. The chain recombines TRBV10-1 with TRBJ2-3; D uncertain. The CDR3 runs to 12 residues. Trimming shortened V by 4 bases and J by 5 bases, and 7 bases separated the two germline ends. Germline CDR1 reads WNHNN; CDR2 reads SYGVQD (reference sequence). CDR3 nucleotides: TGCGCCAGCAGTGGCCAAGGAGATACGCAGTATTTT. Translated: CASSGQGDTQYF.

The CDR3 coding sequence is TGTGCCAGCACGATGGGGTCGGTACGCTATGGCTACACCTTC. This sequence encodes CASTMGSVRYGYTF. The V call is TRBV6-5, the J call TRBJ1-2; D is unresolved. Germline assignment: CDR1 MNHEY and CDR2 SVGAGI. This CDR3 spans 14 amino acids. Trimming cost V 7 bases and J 4 bases, with 16 bases left between them.

This sequence joins TRBV5-5 and TRBJ2-1, with D perhaps matching TRBD1 or TRBD2 (5 bases each). Trimming removed 3 bases at V and 0 bases at J, with 13 bases between. The germline V gene has CDR1 SGHKS and CDR2 YYEKEE (reference sequence). This CDR3 has 16 amino acids. The CDR3 bases are TGTGCCAGCAGCTCCATTGGGGGTAGCTCCTACAATGAGCAGTTCTTC. It is translated as CASSSIGGSSYNEQFF.

The chain combines TRBV19 with TRBJ2-1; D not certain. Trimming removed 1 base at V and 4 bases at J, with 5 bases between. Germline V gene lookup returns CDR1 LNHDA and CDR2 SQIVND (reference sequence). The CDR3 totals 13 residues. The CDR3 protein is CASSIVGYNEQFF. The CDR3 nucleotides read TGTGCCAGTAGTATAGTCGGATACAATGAGCAGTTCTTC.

This chain joins TRBV27 and TRBJ2-1, with D possibly matching TRBD1 (5 bases). The CDR3 runs 16 residues. The germline gives CDR1 MNHEY, CDR2 SMNVEV (reference sequence). Trimming left V 6 bases short and J 3 bases short, with 18 bases between. CDR3 protein: CASSPNVGAYYNEQFF. The CDR3, as DNA: TGTGCCAGCAGCCCCAACGTAGGGGCGTACTACAATGAGCAGTTCTTC.

This clone was counted once. This chain links TRBV15 with TRBJ2-5; TRBD1 is a possible D gene (5 bases). The ends were cut back, 9 bases at V and 2 bases at J, with 13 bases in the middle. Germline lookup yields CDR1 LNHNV and CDR2 YYDKDF (reference sequence). The CDR3 contains 13 residues. CDR3 protein: CATKGSEQETQYF. The CDR3 nucleotides are TGTGCCACTAAGGGGTCAGAACAAGAGACCCAGTACTTC.

This clone was seen once. This rearrangement joins TRBV30 to TRBJ1-6; no definite D call. This CDR3 spans 16 amino acids. Trimming removed 3 bases from V and 2 bases from J, with 14 bases in between. Germline lookup yields CDR1 GTSNPN and CDR2 SVGIG (reference sequence). CDR3 coding DNA: TGTGCCTGGAGCAGTCAGCTTGGGACCTATAATTCACCCCTCCACTTT. Translating gives CAWSSQLGTYNSPLHF.

This chain uses TRBV19 with TRBJ2-3; 8 bases are shared with TRBD2. The V gene end was trimmed by 7 bases and the J gene end by 5 bases; junction bases not matched to a gene: 17. The CDR3 is made up of 17 amino acids. The germline V gene encodes CDR1 LNHDA and CDR2 SQIVND (reference sequence). As DNA, the CDR3 is TGTGCCAGTACCCCGGATTTAGCGGGATGGGGTAGAGATACGCAGTATTTT. Its protein is CASTPDLAGWGRDTQYF.

A few counts support this clone. The chain links TRBV6-4 to TRBJ2-2; TRBD1 or TRBD2 may be the D gene (5 bases each). CDR3 length: 14 residues. Germline V lookup: CDR1 MRHNA, CDR2 SNTAGT. Trimming shortened V by 0 bases and J by 3 bases, and 5 bases separated the two germline ends. As DNA, the CDR3 is TGTGCCAGCAGTGACTCGGGGGACACCGGGGAGCTGTTTTTT. Its protein is CASSDSGDTGELFF.

This chain joins TRBV5-1 and TRBJ2-2; tentatively, D is TRBD1 or TRBD2 (5 bases each). The CDR3 loop spans 15 amino acids. The germline CDR1 and CDR2 sequences are SGHRS and YFSETQ. The germline V and J ends were trimmed by 4 bases and 0 bases, with 10 bases remaining between them. The CDR3, as DNA: TGCGCCAGCAGCCCGGGACCGACGAACACCGGGGAGCTGTTTTTT. It is translated as CASSPGPTNTGELFF.

This sequence joins TRBV19 and TRBJ2-3; D is perhaps TRBD2 (5 bases). Germline assignment: CDR1 LNHDA and CDR2 SQIVND (reference sequence). This CDR3 has 15 amino acids. The V end lost 5 bases, the J end lost 2 bases, and 14 bases lay between the germline ends. CDR3 in amino acids: CASSVRGSVTDTQYF. CDR3 in DNA: TGTGCCAGTAGTGTGCGAGGGTCGGTCACAGATACGCAGTATTTT.

The chain is built from TRBV27 and TRBJ2-3; 9 bases map to TRBD1. This CDR3 region has 17 residues. Germline CDR1 is MNHEY and CDR2 is SMNVEV (reference sequence). Trimming took 3 bases from V and 0 from J; bases not matched to a gene: 7. This CDR3 reads CASSFYRGRTSTDTQYF. The CDR3 nucleotides read TGTGCCAGCAGTTTCTACAGGGGGCGGACTAGCACAGATACGCAGTATTTT.

A single count supports this clone. The rearrangement links TRBV18 to TRBJ2-2; the D is unclear. Germline assignment: CDR1 KGHSH and CDR2 LQKENI. The CDR3 loop spans 15 amino acids. V was cut by 0 bases and J by 3 bases, with 8 bases left in between. The CDR3 spells CASSPPSSYTGELFF. CDR3 DNA sequence: TGTGCCAGCTCACCACCTTCCAGCTACACCGGGGAGCTGTTTTTT. Full variable domain (remainder filled in from reference TRBV18 and TRBJ2-2): NAGVMQNPRHLVRRRGQEARLRCSPMKGHSHVYWYRQLPEEGLKFMVYLQKENIIDESGMPKERFSAEFPKEGPSILRIQQVVRGDSAAYFCASSPPSSYTGELFFGEGSRLTVL.

This chain connects TRBV12-3 or TRBV12-4 to TRBJ1-2; D unclear. The CDR3 sequence is 13 residues long. Trimming stripped 6 bases from V and 0 bases from J, with 8 bases between. CDR3 sequence reads: CASRLGANYGYTF. DNA for the CDR3: TGTGCCAGCAGACTAGGAGCTAACTATGGCTACACCTTC.

This clone was seen more than once but under ten times. The rearrangement links TRBV21-1 to TRBJ1-4. TRBV21-1 is listed as a pseudogene. The CDR3 totals 19 residues. The CDR3 loop is CASSKARAGRDRTNEKLFF. CDR3 coding DNA: TGTGCCAGCAGCAAAGCGCGGGCAGGGAGAGATCGCACTAATGAAAAACTGTTTTTT.

This rearrangement joins TRBV9 to TRBJ2-6; D is uncertain. CDR3 length: 18 residues. The germline V and J ends were trimmed by 4 bases and 0 bases, with 17 bases remaining between them. Germline V gene sequence: CDR1 SGDLS, CDR2 YYNGEE. The CDR3: CASSLDTFILSGANVLTF. The CDR3 nucleotides are TGTGCCAGCAGCCTCGATACCTTCATACTCTCTGGGGCCAACGTCCTGACTTTC.

The V call is TRBV5-8, the J call TRBJ2-5, with 9 bases that match TRBD2. The V gene end was trimmed by 5 bases and the J gene end by 5 bases; junction bases not matched to a gene: 7. This CDR3 contains 14 residues. Germline CDR1 SGHTS, CDR2 YDEGEE. This chain's CDR3 is CASRLIAGAETQYF. The CDR3, as DNA: TGTGCCAGCAGACTGATAGCGGGAGCGGAGACCCAGTACTTC. The variable domain in full, with the rest retrieved from reference TRBV5-8 and TRBJ2-5, is EAGVTQSPTHLIKTRGQQATLRCSPISGHTSVYWYQQALGLGLQFLLWYDEGEERNRGNFPPRFSGRQFPNYSSELNVNALELEDSALYLCASRLIAGAETQYFGPGTRLLVL.

Comments on this clone: Different DNA sequences within this sample yield the same CDR3. This chain uses TRBV7-9 with TRBJ1-1; tentative D call: TRBD1 (5 bases). V was shortened by 5 bases and J by 0 bases, with 10 bases between the two germline ends. Germline V CDR1 and CDR2: SEHNR, FQNEAQ (reference sequence). This CDR3 has 14 residues. DNA for the CDR3: TGTGCCAGCAGCGGATCAGGGATGAACACTGAAGCTTTCTTT. Translated, it gives CASSGSGMNTEAFF.

The chain has TRBV14 and TRBJ2-2; possible D gene TRBD2, 6 bases. This CDR3 is 15 amino acids long. In germline, CDR1 is SGHDN, CDR2 FVKESK. V was clipped by 4 bases and J by 5 bases, with 14 bases between them. The CDR3 nucleotides are TGTGCCAGCAGCCGGAGGGCCTTCGGGACCGGGGAGCTGTTTTTT. It translates to CASSRRAFGTGELFF.

The chain links TRBV18 to TRBJ1-1; D remains unclear. V lost 6 bases and J lost 8, with 10 bases in between. CDR1 and CDR2 (germline): KGHSH, LQKENI. The CDR3 contains 11 residues. The CDR3 DNA follows: TGTGCCAGCTCCTATACCGGGGAAGCTTTCTTT. It is translated as CASSYTGEAFF.

This sequence joins TRBV30 and TRBJ1-6; D is undetermined. This CDR3 contains 15 residues. Looked up from germline, CDR1 is GTSNPN and CDR2 is SVGIG (reference sequence). V lost 4 bases and J 3 bases, leaving 13 bases between the germline ends. The CDR3 coding sequence is TGTGCCTGGACCTCAACATCGGGCTATAATTCACCCCTCCACTTT. Translated: CAWTSTSGYNSPLHF.

The J gene is TRBJ2-7, the V gene TRBV7-9; the D call may be TRBD1 or TRBD2 (5 bases each). The V gene lost 8 bases and the J gene lost 0 bases, with 8 bases spanning the gap. Germline V gene lookup returns CDR1 SEHNR and CDR2 FQNEAQ (reference sequence). The CDR3 runs 12 residues. The CDR3 protein is CASVGASYEQYF. In DNA, the CDR3 is TGTGCCAGCGTCGGGGCCTCCTACGAGCAGTACTTC.

The gene calls are TRBV5-6 and TRBJ2-1; the match to TRBD2 covers 11 bases. V lost 0 bases to trimming and J lost 9 bases; unmatched junction nucleotides: 8. The length of the CDR3 is 16 residues. Per the germline V gene, CDR1 is SGHDT and CDR2 is YYEEEE. This chain's CDR3 is CASSLASLAGGPEQFF. Written as DNA, the CDR3 is TGTGCCAGCAGCTTGGCGAGCCTAGCGGGAGGTCCTGAGCAGTTCTTC.

The V gene is TRBV7-9, the J gene TRBJ1-2; D possibly corresponds to TRBD1 (5 bases). V was trimmed by 2 bases and J by 3 bases, leaving 10 bases between them. There are 14 residues in the CDR3. The V gene's germline CDR1 is SEHNR and CDR2 FQNEAQ (reference sequence). CDR3 sequence: CASSLKGADYGYTF. The CDR3 nucleotides are TGTGCCAGCAGCTTAAAAGGGGCGGACTATGGCTACACCTTC. Using reference TRBV7-9 and TRBJ1-2 for the parts outside the CDR3, the full variable domain is DTGVSQNPRHKITKRGQNVTFRCDPISEHNRLYWYRQTLGQGPEFLTYFQNEAQLEKSRLLSDRFSAERPKGSFSTLEIQRTEQGDSAMYLCASSLKGADYGYTFGSGTRLTVV.

This chain joins TRBV6-5 and TRBJ2-5; 7 bases are a match to TRBD2. Germline CDR1 reads MNHEY; CDR2 reads SVGAGI. The V gene end was trimmed by 6 bases and the J gene end by 5 bases; junction bases not matched to a gene: 9. The CDR3 extends over 14 amino acids. CDR3 bases: TGTGCCAGCAGCCACAGCGGGGAAATGGAGACCCAGTACTTC. This codes for CASSHSGEMETQYF.

This clone was seen a single time. The chain has TRBV9 and TRBJ2-5, with D perhaps TRBD2 (7 bases). Germline assignment: CDR1 SGDLS and CDR2 YYNGEE. Trimming cost V 0 bases and J 4 bases, with 13 bases left between them. The CDR3 is made up of 15 amino acids. As DNA, the CDR3 is TGTGCCAGCAGCGTAGATGGGCGGGGGCGAGAGACCCAGTACTTC. Translation gives CASSVDGRGRETQYF. Full variable domain (missing parts from reference TRBV9 and TRBJ2-5): DSGVTQTPKHLITATGQRVTLRCSPRSGDLSVYWYQQSLDQGLQFLIQYYNGEERAKGNILERFSAQQFPDLHSELNLSSLELGDSALYFCASSVDGRGRETQYFGPGTRLLVL.